The next 16 T cell receptor beta chains were all read from a single sample in a study of T cells in women clearing cervical HPV infection. The assay was immunoSEQ multiplex PCR, and TCRdb's table has in-frame clones only and misses some. This repertoire includes roughly 34,000 clones. The sequenced material came from blood buffy coat. The origin of the receptors is a woman aged 18-70 years with a cervical HPV16 infection that either progressed to CIN3+ or cleared (not recorded which).

About this clone: The read ends 3 residues shy of where the CDR3 ends; the end is completed using the germline J gene. The same CDR3 can be traced to other DNA sequences in this sample. The chain combines TRBV6-1 with TRBJ1-3; TRBD1 is a possible D gene (6 bases). V lost 1 base, J lost 1 base, and 8 bases lay in between. The V gene's germline CDR1 is MNHNS and CDR2 SASEGT. This CDR3 has 15 residues. CDR3: CASSEGRGSGNTIYF. The CDR3 DNA, read in part, is TGTGCCAGCAGTGAAGGCAGGGGATCTGGAAACACC.

For this clone: The CDR3 goes on 3 residues after the read ends, and that part is filled in from the germline J gene. The gene calls are TRBV7-9 and TRBJ2-5; D remains unclear. The V gene's germline CDR1 is SEHNR and CDR2 FQNEAQ (reference sequence). This CDR3 is 11 amino acids long. V was shortened by 4 bases and J by 5 bases, with 5 bases between the two germline ends. The CDR3 is CASSSLETQYF. The sequenced CDR3 bases are TGTGCCAGCAGCTCTCTGGAGACC.

For this clone: The missing CDR3 end, 3 residues past where the read stops, is filled in from the germline J gene. The chain is built from TRBV7-6 and TRBJ2-5; 10 nucleotides match TRBD2. The V and J ends lost 5 bases and 2 bases, in that order; junction bases with no gene match: 14. Per germline, CDR1 SGHVS and CDR2 FNYEAQ. CDR3 length equals 18 residues. CDR3 region: CASSPTPLVAGGQETQYF. CDR3 DNA (partial): TGTGCCAGCAGCCCCACCCCCTTAGTAGCGGGGGGACAAGAGACC.

Remarks on this clone: Read coverage stops 3 residues before the CDR3 terminus; the germline J gene supplies the remainder. V and J are TRBV6-2 or TRBV6-3 and TRBJ1-1; D not resolved. The V and J ends lost 2 bases and 5 bases respectively, with 12 bases between them. Germline V gene data show CDR1 as MNHEY and CDR2 as SVGEGT. The CDR3 length is 14 residues. The CDR3 sequence: CASSYGLGWTEAFF. The CDR3 DNA, read in part, is TGTGCCAGCAGTTACGGACTTGGTTGGACTGAA.

A word on this clone: The read comes to an end 3 residues before the CDR3 does, leaving the germline J gene to fill in the end. The chain combines TRBV5-1 with TRBJ2-7; TRBD2 matches 11 bases. The junction had 10 bases not matched to a gene; V was cut back by 0 bases and J by 5 bases. CDR1 is SGHRS, CDR2 YFSETQ, per germline. This CDR3 contains 17 residues. The covered CDR3 bases are TGCGCCAGCAGCTTGGTGGTAGCGGGAGGGCCAGGGAACGAG. This codes for CASSLVVAGGPGNE. The entire CDR3 is CASSLVVAGGPGNEQYF.

With regard to this clone: Read sequence stops 3 residues before the CDR3 end, and the germline J gene provides the missing end. V is TRBV2 and J is TRBJ2-3; possible D gene TRBD2, 6 bases. The germline V gene encodes CDR1 SNHLY and CDR2 FYNNEI. The CDR3 length is 14 residues. The sequenced part of the CDR3 DNA is TGTGCCAGCAGTCCTACTAGCTACCAAGAGACG. It codes for CASSPTSYQET. From start to end, the CDR3 is CASSPTSYQETQYF.

As for this clone: The CDR3 is cut off 3 residues early in the read; its end comes from the germline J gene. The chain carries TRBV19 and TRBJ2-1; TRBD2 matches at 10 bases. Germline V gene data show CDR1 as LNHDA and CDR2 as SQIVND (reference sequence). The CDR3 contains 15 residues. Unmatched junction bases numbered 6, after V lost 3 bases and J lost 7 bases. The CDR3 DNA, read in part, is TGTGCCAGTAGTATTACAGCGGGAGGGCCGAATGAG. It encodes CASSITAGGPNE. The whole CDR3 protein reads CASSITAGGPNEQFF.

On this clone itself: With the read ending 3 residues before the CDR3 end, the germline J gene is used to fill in that end. The chain carries TRBV18 and TRBJ1-2; tentatively, D is TRBD1 (5 bases). The CDR3 runs to 14 residues. Germline CDR1 and CDR2: KGHSH and LQKENI. CDR3 amino acids: CASSPPLGRYDYTF. The DNA read from the CDR3 is TGTGCCAGCTCACCACCTTTGGGGCGGTACGAC.

Points on this clone: The sequence runs out 3 residues before the end of the CDR3; the remainder is reconstructed from the germline J gene. The chain links TRBV7-9 to TRBJ1-4, with D uncertain. This CDR3 has 15 amino acids. Trimming shortened V by 5 bases and J by 1 base, and 11 bases separated the two germline ends. Germline CDR1 and CDR2: SEHNR and FQNEAQ (reference sequence). The covered CDR3 bases are TGTGCCAGCAGCCTATTAAAGGGAACTAATGAAAAA. Protein product: CASSLLKGTNEK. The whole CDR3 region reads CASSLLKGTNEKLFF.

Worth noting for this clone: The CDR3 extends 3 residues past the end of the read, so its final part is completed from the germline J gene. The chain is built from TRBV10-3 and TRBJ2-1, with 9 bases fitting TRBD1. V shed 0 bases and J 6 bases; nucleotides not matched to a gene: 12. The CDR3 contains 18 residues. The germline V gene encodes CDR1 ENHRY and CDR2 SYGVKD. The CDR3 region is CAISESYTGGQGSNEQFF. The DNA read from the CDR3 is TGTGCCATCAGTGAGTCGTATACAGGGGGCCAGGGGTCCAATGAG.

Details on this clone: The read finishes 3 residues shy of the CDR3 end, and the germline J gene is used to complete it. The chain carries TRBV6-1 and TRBJ2-5; 13 bases align to TRBD2. Germline CDR1 is MNHNS and CDR2 is SASEGT. J was trimmed by 1 base and V by 0 bases; bases with no gene match: 8. CDR3 length: 19 amino acids. CDR3 DNA, as far as it was read: TGTGCCAGCAGTGAAGCCCCGGGACTAGCGGGGAGGGTCCAAGAGACC. It is translated as CASSEAPGLAGRVQET. The whole CDR3 sequence is CASSEAPGLAGRVQETQYF.

As to this clone: The CDR3 is cut off 3 residues early in the read; its end comes from the germline J gene. The chain couples TRBV4-2 to TRBJ1-2; no firm D call. CDR1 and CDR2 (germline): LGHNA, YNFKEQ. This CDR3 region has 16 residues. Trimming removed 4 bases from V and 2 bases from J, with 17 bases in between. CDR3 loop: CASSPNEGRLNYGYTF. The DNA read from the CDR3 is TGTGCCAGCAGCCCCAACGAGGGCAGGCTAAACTATGGC.

On this clone: The read comes to an end 3 residues before the CDR3 does, leaving the germline J gene to fill in the end. J is TRBJ1-1 and V is TRBV7-2; D ambiguous. V lost 6 bases and J 0 bases, leaving 8 bases between the germline ends. Germline V gene sequence: CDR1 SGHTA, CDR2 FQGNSA. This CDR3 is built from 13 residues. The DNA read from the CDR3 is TGTGCCAGCAGTCGGTCGGTGAACACTGAA. This translates into CASSRSVNTE. The CDR3 in its entirety is CASSRSVNTEAFF.

On this clone itself: The read falls 3 residues short of the CDR3 end, and the missing part is taken from the germline J gene. The chain employs TRBV13 and TRBJ1-4, with TRBD1 as a possible D gene (5 bases). This CDR3 is 14 amino acids long. From germline, CDR1 is PRHDT and CDR2 FYEKMQ (reference sequence). Trimming removed 0 bases at V and 8 bases at J, with 10 bases between. The CDR3 DNA, read in part, is TGTGCCAGCAGCTTAGGCCGGACACGGGAAAAA. Amino acids: CASSLGRTREK. The whole CDR3 protein is CASSLGRTREKLFF.

The DNA read from the CDR3 is TGTGCCAGTACAGGCAGACCCGGAACGTCTAACTATGGC. Its protein product is CASTGRPGTSNYG. In full, the CDR3 reads CASTGRPGTSNYGYTF. The rearrangement links TRBV19 to TRBJ1-2; D remains ambiguous. Read coverage stops 3 residues before the CDR3 terminus; the germline J gene supplies the remainder. Germline V gene lookup returns CDR1 LNHDA and CDR2 SQIVND (reference sequence). Trimming shortened V by 7 bases and J by 0 bases, and 18 bases separated the two germline ends. CDR3 length: 16 amino acids.

By frequency, this clone registers medium-sized. The read terminates 3 residues ahead of where the CDR3 ends, so the germline J gene completes it. V and J are TRBV7-6 and TRBJ2-2, with a tentative D call TRBD1 (7 bases). This CDR3 is built from 17 residues. Trimming pared 3 bases from V and 5 bases from J, leaving 19 bases between. Germline CDR1 and CDR2: SGHVS and FNYEAQ. The sequenced CDR3 bases are TGTGCCAGCAGCTTGGGGGGAACAGGGGCTTGGACCGGGGAG. Its protein product is CASSLGGTGAWTGE. The complete CDR3 protein is CASSLGGTGAWTGELFF. The variable domain in full, completed from reference TRBV7-6 and TRBJ2-2, reads GAGVSQSPRYKVTKRGQDVALRCDPISGHVSLYWYRQALGQGPEFLTYFNYEAQQDKSGLPNDRFSAERPEGSISTLTIQRTEQRDSAMYRCASSLGGTGAWTGELFFGEGSRLTVL.